The present T cell receptor beta chain was sequenced within a study of human T cells and chemical hapten exposure. Study-level points and caveats: Expanded TCRs formed significantly more large CDR3 similarity clusters than controls.

A single record per CDR3 protein comes from TCRdb applying MiXCR to the RACE reads. Of 380,000 or so distinct CDR3 sequences in the sample, roughly 5% were seen once. This clonotype appeared a few times. Its antigen is undetermined. Time point denoted: patch test 1, 2 weeks after DPC sensitization. The treatment is: therapeutic diphenylcyclopropenone sensitization with weekly scalp DPC. Total RNA was extracted from unfractionated whole blood. Germline trimming cut 1 base from V and 3 bases from J; bases unmatched to any gene: 6. Per the germline V gene, CDR1 is LNHNV and CDR2 is YYDKDF (reference sequence). The CDR3 length is 16 residues.

Specimen: whole blood, collected in connection with sensitization to the hapten diphenylcyclopropenone (DPC). This TCR derives from a woman aged 50 to 60 with alopecia areata. Some clones in this sample may be carry-over from other donors' samples. V gene TRBV15 combines with J gene TRBJ2-1; 7 nucleotides align to TRBD2. CDR3 sequence reads: CATSRALAVFYNEQFF. CDR3 nucleotides: TGTGCCACCAGCAGAGCCCTAGCGGTTTTCTACAATGAGCAGTTCTTC. The full variable domain, with the rest looked up from reference TRBV15 and TRBJ2-1, is DAMVIQNPRYQVTQFGKPVTLSCSQTLNHNVMYWYQQKSSQAPKLLFHYYDKDFNNEADTPDNFQSRRPNTSFCFLDIRSPGLGDTAMYLCATSRALAVFYNEQFFGPGTRLTVL.